This T cell receptor (beta chain) was sequenced during a study of PD-L1 blockade in urothelial cancer (dated by TCRdb to 2016 to 2017). A note on the overall study: All patients started therapy in the mid-2010s and received atezolizumab 1,200 mg intravenously every 3 weeks. Pretreatment blood TCR-seq was available for fewer than 30 patients, at least one posttreatment blood collection was obtained for 24 patients, and tumor TCR-seq was available for 24 patients. In the same patients who had TCR sequencing, pretreatment tumors also underwent whole exome sequencing and RNA sequencing. Under ten patients achieved durable clinical benefit and about 22 did not. Durable clinical benefit was defined as a progression-free survival longer than 6 months, and TCR features were additionally tested against progression-free survival and overall survival. Blood samples yielded a median of around 150,000 T cells and roughly 83,000 unique TCRs, with median clonality 0.080. Patients had an ECOG performance status of 0 or 1 and had received between 0 and 3 prior chemotherapy regimens. About nine tenths of the roughly 29 patients were identified as males with urothelial cancer of bladder origin, and a prior smoking history was reported by 18 of 29 patients. Somatic, immune and clinical correlates of response to PD-L1 blockade with atezolizumab in urothelial cancer were the focus of an exploratory multi-omic analysis. Blood samples were analyzed at 3 weeks after treatment start (second dose) and at 6 weeks after treatment start. Pretreatment tumor samples, along with matched peripheral blood collected serially before and after atezolizumab treatment, underwent TCR sequencing. Paper-wide results and their limitations: Among patients with durable benefit, tumor-associated TCR clones showed greater expansion in peripheral blood 3 weeks after treatment started (n of about 20, p = 0.022). Improved progression-free and overall survival was found to be associated with pretreatment peripheral blood TCR clonality below the median. Because the sample size was small (n of about 30) and many exploratory analyses were performed, the results are intended to be hypothesis-generating.

The sample's time point, from its label and the paper: pretreatment peripheral blood. A cohort of around 28 patients with locally advanced or metastatic urothelial carcinoma, treated at Memorial Sloan Kettering on a trial protocol, was included. Peripheral blood mononuclear cells were collected pretreatment and during treatment, at between 1 and 8 total time points per patient. The Qiagen DNeasy Blood extraction kit was used to purify genomic DNA from total PBMCs and tumor samples. PBMCs were collected pretreatment and during treatment and were isolated and stored as previously described. Synthetic TCR analog templates were spiked into each PCR so that absolute template abundance could be estimated from read counts. The immunoSEQ assay was used to amplify TCRbeta CDR3 regions from genomic DNA with bias-controlled V and J gene primers. Sequencing of rearranged TCRbeta segments was done at approximately 20X coverage. The authors' pipeline ran thus. Clustering was used to correct sequencing errors, and CDR3s were annotated against IMGT so that V, D and J genes could be assigned. Only productive TCRbeta rearrangements were used in downstream analyses, excluding out-of-frame or stop-codon sequences. To compute clonality, Shannon entropy was normalized by the log of the number of unique productive sequences and then subtracted from one. Fisher's exact test with Benjamini-Hochberg correction, using a cutoff of adjusted p below 0.01, was how clones that differed between time points or between blood and tumor were identified. Here the immuneACCESS table is served through TCRdb, limited to in-frame sequences with V and J called. Missing clones are a known gap in these copies; in checked studies unresolved V genes cover under half, and the rest lacks a known reason. That table is the source of V, J and clone size, and D and trimming were worked out from the DNA. The sample table contains tens of thousands of clones; only one count was recorded for roughly 84% of them. The ten largest clones take up around a tenth of the sample.

Points on this clone: The clone's antigen remains unknown. One base away there is no much larger clone; base qualities are not given.

Germline trimming: 1 base from V, 2 bases from J; junction bases outside gene matches: 3. Spanning cysteine to phenylalanine, the CDR3 consists of 16 amino acids. Only CDR3 DNA remains: 48 bases, in frame from the first base. CDR1 and CDR2, looked up from the germline V gene, are SGHTA and FQGNSA. This clonotype originated in a woman in her 70s with urothelial cancer. Sequenced material: PBMCs, taken around atezolizumab (anti-PD-L1) treatment. The chain is assembled from TRBV7-2 and TRBJ2-2; 8 nucleotides in the junction match TRBD1. The CDR3 region reads CASSLVPGGNTGELFF. The DNA reads TGTGCCAGCAGCTTAGTCCCAGGGGGCAACACCGGGGAGCTGTTTTTT.